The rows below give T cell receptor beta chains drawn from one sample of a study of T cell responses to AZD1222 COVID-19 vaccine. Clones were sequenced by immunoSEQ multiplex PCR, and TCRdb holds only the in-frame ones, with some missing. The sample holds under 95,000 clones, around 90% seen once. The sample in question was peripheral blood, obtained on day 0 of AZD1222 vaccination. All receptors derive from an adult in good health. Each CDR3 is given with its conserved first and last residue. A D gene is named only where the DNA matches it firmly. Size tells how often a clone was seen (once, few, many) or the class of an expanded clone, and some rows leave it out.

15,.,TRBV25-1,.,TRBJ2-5,TGTGCCAGCAGTGCCCCTCTGGGCGACCAAGAGACCCAGTACTTC,CASSAPLGDQETQYF
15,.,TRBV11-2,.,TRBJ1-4,TGTGCCAGCAGCTACGGGCGACGGTCTAATGAAAAACTGTTTTTT,CASSYGRRSNEKLFF
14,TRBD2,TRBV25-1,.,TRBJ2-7,TGTGCCAGCAGTGAGGGTAGCGGGGCCTACGAGCAGTACTTC,CASSEGSGAYEQYF
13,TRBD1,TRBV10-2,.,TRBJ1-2,TGCGCCAGCAGTCAACGGGACAGGGGGGCCTACACCTTC,CASSQRDRGAYTF
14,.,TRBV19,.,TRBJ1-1,TGTGCCAGTAGAACTCCCCCCGAGAGGGCTGAAGCTTTCTTT,CASRTPPERAEAFF
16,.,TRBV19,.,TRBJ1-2,TGTGCCAGTAGTATAGATCTATTCCGAAGGGCCGATGGCTACACCTTC,CASSIDLFRRADGYTF
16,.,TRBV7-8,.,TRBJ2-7,TGTGCCAGCAGCTTAGCTGGGGGGAGGTCCTCCTACGAGCAGTACTTC,CASSLAGGRSSYEQYF
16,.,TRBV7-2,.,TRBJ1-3,TGTGCCAGCAGCTTATCCGGGACGCGCTCTGGAAACACCATATATTTT,CASSLSGTRSGNTIYF
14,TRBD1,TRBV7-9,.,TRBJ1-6,TGTGCCAGCAGCCAGGGACAGGGCAATTCACCCCTCCACTTT,CASSQGQGNSPLHF
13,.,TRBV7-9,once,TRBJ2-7,TGTGCCAGCAGTACGGAGGTTCTCTACGAGCAGTACTTC,CASSTEVLYEQYF
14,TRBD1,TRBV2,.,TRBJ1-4,TGTGCCAGCATTCCGGACAGGGGGTTGTATAAACTGTTTTTT,CASIPDRGLYKLFF
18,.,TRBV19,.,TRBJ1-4,TGTGCCAGTAGTATCTACGGGAGGGGGGGTTCAACTAATGAAAAACTGTTTTTT,CASSIYGRGGSTNEKLFF
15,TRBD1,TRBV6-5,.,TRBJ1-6,TGTGCCAGCAGTTCAAGGACAGGGAATAATTCACCCCTCCACTTT,CASSSRTGNNSPLHF
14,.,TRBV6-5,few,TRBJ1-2,TGTGCCAGCAGTTACTCGGTTCAGAACTATGGCTACACCTTC,CASSYSVQNYGYTF
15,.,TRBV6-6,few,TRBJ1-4,TGTGCCAGCAGTACCTACCAAGCGGGAAATGAAAAACTGTTTTTT,CASSTYQAGNEKLFF
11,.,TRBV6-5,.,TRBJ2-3,TGTGCCAGCAGTTCCGTGGATACGCAGTATTTT,CASSSVDTQYF
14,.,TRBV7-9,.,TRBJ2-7,TGTGCCAGCAGCCCAAGGGGGTTCCCCTACGAGCAGTACTTC,CASSPRGFPYEQYF
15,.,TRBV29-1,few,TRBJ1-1,TGCAGCGCGTTCTGGGGACGGGTAACGGACACTGAAGCTTTCTTT,CSAFWGRVTDTEAFF